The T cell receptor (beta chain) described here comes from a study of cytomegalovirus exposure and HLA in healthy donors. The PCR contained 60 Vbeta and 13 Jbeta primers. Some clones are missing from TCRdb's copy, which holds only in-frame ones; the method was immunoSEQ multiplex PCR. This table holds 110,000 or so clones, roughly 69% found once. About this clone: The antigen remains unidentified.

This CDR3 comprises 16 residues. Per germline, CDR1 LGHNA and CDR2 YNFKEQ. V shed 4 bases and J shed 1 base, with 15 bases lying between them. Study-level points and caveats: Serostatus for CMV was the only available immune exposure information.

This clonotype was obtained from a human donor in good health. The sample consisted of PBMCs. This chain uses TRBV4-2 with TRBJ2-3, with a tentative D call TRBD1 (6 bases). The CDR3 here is CASSPEQGRGTDTQYF. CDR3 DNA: TGTGCCAGCAGCCCGGAACAGGGAAGAGGCACAGATACGCAGTATTTT.